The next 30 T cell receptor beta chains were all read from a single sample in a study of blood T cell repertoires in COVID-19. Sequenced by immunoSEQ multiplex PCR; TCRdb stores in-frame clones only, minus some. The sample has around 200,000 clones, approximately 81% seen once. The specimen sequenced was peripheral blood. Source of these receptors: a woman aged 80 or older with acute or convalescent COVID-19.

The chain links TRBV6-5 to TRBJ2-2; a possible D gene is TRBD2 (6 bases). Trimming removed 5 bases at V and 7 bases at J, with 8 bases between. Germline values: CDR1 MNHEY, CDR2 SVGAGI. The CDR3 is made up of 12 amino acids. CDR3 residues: CASSMGGGELFF. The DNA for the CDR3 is TGTGCCAGCAGTATGGGGGGCGGGGAGCTGTTTTTT.

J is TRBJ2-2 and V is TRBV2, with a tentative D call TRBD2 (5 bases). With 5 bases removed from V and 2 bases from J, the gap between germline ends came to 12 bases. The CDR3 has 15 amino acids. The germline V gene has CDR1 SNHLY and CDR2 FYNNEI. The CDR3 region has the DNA TGTGCCAGCAGTCCCAGGACTTTTAACACCGGGGAGCTGTTTTTT. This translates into CASSPRTFNTGELFF.

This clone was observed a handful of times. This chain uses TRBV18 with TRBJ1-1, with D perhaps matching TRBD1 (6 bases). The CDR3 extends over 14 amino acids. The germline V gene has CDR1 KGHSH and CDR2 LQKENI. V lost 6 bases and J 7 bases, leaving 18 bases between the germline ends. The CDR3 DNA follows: TGTGCCAGCTCTCTAGTACAGGGACCGGGTGAAGCTTTCTTT. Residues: CASSLVQGPGEAFF. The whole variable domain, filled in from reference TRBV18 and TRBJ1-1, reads NAGVMQNPRHLVRRRGQEARLRCSPMKGHSHVYWYRQLPEEGLKFMVYLQKENIIDESGMPKERFSAEFPKEGPSILRIQQVVRGDSAAYFCASSLVQGPGEAFFGQGTRLTVV.

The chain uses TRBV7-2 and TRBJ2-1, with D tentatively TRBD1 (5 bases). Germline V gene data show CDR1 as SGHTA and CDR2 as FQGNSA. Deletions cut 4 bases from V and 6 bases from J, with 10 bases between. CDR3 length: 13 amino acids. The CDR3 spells CASSSGHPNEQFF. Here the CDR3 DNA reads TGTGCCAGCAGCTCAGGACACCCCAATGAGCAGTTCTTC.

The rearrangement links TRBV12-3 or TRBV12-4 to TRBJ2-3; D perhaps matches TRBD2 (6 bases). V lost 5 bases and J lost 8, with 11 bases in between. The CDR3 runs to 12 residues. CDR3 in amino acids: CASSPHGSTQYF. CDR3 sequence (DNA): TGTGCCAGCAGTCCACACGGGAGTACGCAGTATTTT.

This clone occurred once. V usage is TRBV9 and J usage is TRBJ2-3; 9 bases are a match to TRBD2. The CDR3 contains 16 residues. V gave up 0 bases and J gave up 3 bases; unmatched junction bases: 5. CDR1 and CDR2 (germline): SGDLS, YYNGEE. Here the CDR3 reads CASSVGNSGSTDTQYF. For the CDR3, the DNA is TGTGCCAGCAGCGTAGGCAATAGCGGGAGTACAGATACGCAGTATTTT. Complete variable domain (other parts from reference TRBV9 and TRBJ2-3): DSGVTQTPKHLITATGQRVTLRCSPRSGDLSVYWYQQSLDQGLQFLIQYYNGEERAKGNILERFSAQQFPDLHSELNLSSLELGDSALYFCASSVGNSGSTDTQYFGPGTRLTVL.

The CDR3 sequence is CASSLVADPYNEQFF. In DNA, the CDR3 is TGTGCCAGCAGCTTAGTAGCGGACCCCTACAATGAGCAGTTCTTC. The rearrangement links TRBV11-2 to TRBJ2-1; TRBD2 might be the D (6 bases). The germline gives CDR1 SGHAT, CDR2 FQNNGV. Trimming took off 1 base at V and 2 bases at J, with 9 bases between the two ends. The CDR3 totals 15 residues.

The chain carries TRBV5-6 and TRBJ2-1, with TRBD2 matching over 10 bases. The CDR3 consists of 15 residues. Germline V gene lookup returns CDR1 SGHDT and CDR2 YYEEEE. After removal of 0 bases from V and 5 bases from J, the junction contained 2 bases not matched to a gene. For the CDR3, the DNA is TGTGCCAGCAGCTTGGGACTAGCGGGTAACAATGAGCAGTTCTTC. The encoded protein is CASSLGLAGNNEQFF.

The chain's CDR3 is CASSLPSGQLYEQYF. The CDR3, as DNA: TGTGCCAGCAGTTTGCCCTCCGGACAGCTCTACGAGCAGTACTTC. The rearrangement joins TRBV28 to TRBJ2-7; D is possibly TRBD1 (6 bases). With 3 bases removed from V and 3 bases from J, the gap between germline ends came to 15 bases. The CDR3 has 15 residues. CDR1 and CDR2 (germline): MDHEN, SYDVKM.

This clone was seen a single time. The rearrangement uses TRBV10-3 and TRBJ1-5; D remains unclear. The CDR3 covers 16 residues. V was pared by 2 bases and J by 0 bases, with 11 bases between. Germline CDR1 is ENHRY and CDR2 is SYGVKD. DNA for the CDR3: TGTGCCATCAGTGAGGGTCAGAAGAATAGCAATCAGCCCCAGCATTTT. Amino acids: CAISEGQKNSNQPQHF.

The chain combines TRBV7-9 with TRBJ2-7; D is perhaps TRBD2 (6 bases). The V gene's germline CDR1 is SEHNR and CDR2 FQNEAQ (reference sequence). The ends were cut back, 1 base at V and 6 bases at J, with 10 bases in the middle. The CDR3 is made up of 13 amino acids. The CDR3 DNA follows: TGTGCCAGCAGCTTAGAAGGAGGGTCCGAGCAGTACTTC. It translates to CASSLEGGSEQYF.

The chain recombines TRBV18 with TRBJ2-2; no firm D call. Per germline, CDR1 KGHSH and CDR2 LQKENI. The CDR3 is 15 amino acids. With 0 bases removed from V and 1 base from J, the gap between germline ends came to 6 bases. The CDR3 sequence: CASSPPLGNTGELFF. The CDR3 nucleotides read TGTGCCAGCTCACCACCCCTAGGGAACACCGGGGAGCTGTTTTTT.

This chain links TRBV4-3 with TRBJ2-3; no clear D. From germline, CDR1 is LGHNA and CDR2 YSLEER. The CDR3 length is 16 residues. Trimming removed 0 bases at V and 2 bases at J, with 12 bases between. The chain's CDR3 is CASSQESPGSTDTQYF. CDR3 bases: TGCGCCAGCAGCCAAGAATCCCCCGGGTCCACAGATACGCAGTATTTT.

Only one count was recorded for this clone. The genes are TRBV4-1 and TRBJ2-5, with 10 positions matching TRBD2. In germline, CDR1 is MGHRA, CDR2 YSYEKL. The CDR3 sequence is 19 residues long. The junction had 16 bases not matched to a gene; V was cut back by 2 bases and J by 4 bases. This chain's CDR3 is CASSQWSGRALIVGETQYF. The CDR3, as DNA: TGCGCCAGCAGCCAATGGAGCGGGAGGGCCCTGATTGTAGGAGAGACCCAGTACTTC.

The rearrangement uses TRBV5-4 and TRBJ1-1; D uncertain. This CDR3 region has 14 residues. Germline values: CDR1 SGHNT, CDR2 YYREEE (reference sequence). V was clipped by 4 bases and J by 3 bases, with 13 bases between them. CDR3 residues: CASSLRTGDTEAFF. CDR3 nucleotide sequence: TGTGCCAGCAGCCTACGTACCGGGGACACTGAAGCTTTCTTT.

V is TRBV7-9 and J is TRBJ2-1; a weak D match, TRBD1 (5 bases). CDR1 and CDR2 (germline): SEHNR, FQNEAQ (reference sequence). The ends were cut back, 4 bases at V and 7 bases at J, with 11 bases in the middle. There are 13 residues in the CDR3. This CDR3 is CASSYPGKNEQFF. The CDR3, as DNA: TGTGCCAGCAGCTACCCAGGGAAGAATGAGCAGTTCTTC.

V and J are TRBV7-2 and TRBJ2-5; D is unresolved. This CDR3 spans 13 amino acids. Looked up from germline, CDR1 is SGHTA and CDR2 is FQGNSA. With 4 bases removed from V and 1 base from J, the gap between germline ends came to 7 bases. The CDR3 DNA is TGTGCCAGCAGCTCACAACGCCAAGAGACCCAGTACTTC. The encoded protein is CASSSQRQETQYF.

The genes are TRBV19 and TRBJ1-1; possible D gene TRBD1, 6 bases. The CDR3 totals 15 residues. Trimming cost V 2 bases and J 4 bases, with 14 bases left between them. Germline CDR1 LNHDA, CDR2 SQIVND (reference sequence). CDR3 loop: CASSITGQMGTEAFF. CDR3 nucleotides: TGTGCCAGTAGTATAACCGGACAGATGGGCACTGAAGCTTTCTTT.

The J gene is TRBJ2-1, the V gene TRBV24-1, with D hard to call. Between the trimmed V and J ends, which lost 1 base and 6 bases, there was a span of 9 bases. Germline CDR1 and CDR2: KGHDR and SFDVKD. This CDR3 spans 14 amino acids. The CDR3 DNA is TGTGCCACCAGTGATTTCCCTAGTGGCAATGAGCAGTTCTTC. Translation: CATSDFPSGNEQFF.

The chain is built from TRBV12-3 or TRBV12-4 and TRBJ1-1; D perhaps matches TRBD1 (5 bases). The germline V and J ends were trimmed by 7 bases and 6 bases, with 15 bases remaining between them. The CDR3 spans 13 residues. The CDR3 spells CASTIVGGPEAFF. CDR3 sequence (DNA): TGTGCCAGCACCATCGTCGGGGGACCTGAAGCTTTCTTT.

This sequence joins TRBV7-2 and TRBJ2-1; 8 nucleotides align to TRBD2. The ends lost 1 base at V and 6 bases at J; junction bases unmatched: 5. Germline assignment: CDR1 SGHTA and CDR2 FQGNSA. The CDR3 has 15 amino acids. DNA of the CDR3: TGTGCCAGCAGCTTAGTTACTAGCGGACGCAATGAGCAGTTCTTC. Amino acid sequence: CASSLVTSGRNEQFF.

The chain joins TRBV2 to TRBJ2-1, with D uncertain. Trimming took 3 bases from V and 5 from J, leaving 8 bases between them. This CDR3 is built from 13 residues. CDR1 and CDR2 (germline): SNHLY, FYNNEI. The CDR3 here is CASSEVTHNEQFF. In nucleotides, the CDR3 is TGTGCCAGCAGTGAGGTCACACACAATGAGCAGTTCTTC.

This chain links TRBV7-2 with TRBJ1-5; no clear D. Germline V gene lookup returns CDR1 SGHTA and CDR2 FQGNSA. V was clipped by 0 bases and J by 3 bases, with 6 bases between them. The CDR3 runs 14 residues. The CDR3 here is CASSLATSNQPQHF. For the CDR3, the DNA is TGTGCCAGCAGCTTAGCCACTTCCAATCAGCCCCAGCATTTT. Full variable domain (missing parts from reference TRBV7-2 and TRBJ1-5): GAGVSQSPSNKVTEKGKDVELRCDPISGHTALYWYRQSLGQGLEFLIYFQGNSAPDKSGLPSDRFSAERTGGSVSTLTIQRTQQEDSAVYLCASSLATSNQPQHFGDGTRLSIL.

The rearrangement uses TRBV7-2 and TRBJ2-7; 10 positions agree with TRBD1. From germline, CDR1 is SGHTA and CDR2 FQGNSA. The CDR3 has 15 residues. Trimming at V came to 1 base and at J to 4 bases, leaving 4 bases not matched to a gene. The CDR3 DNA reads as TGTGCCAGCAGCTTAGGGACAGGGGGAGGGTACGAGCAGTACTTC. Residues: CASSLGTGGGYEQYF.

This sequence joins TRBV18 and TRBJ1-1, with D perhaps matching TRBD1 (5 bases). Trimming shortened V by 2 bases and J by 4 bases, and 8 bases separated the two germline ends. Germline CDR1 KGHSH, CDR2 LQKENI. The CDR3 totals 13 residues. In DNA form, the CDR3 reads TGTGCCAGCTCACCAGACAGACTCACTGAAGCTTTCTTT. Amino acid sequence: CASSPDRLTEAFF. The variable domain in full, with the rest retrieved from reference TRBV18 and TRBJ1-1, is NAGVMQNPRHLVRRRGQEARLRCSPMKGHSHVYWYRQLPEEGLKFMVYLQKENIIDESGMPKERFSAEFPKEGPSILRIQQVVRGDSAAYFCASSPDRLTEAFFGQGTRLTVV.

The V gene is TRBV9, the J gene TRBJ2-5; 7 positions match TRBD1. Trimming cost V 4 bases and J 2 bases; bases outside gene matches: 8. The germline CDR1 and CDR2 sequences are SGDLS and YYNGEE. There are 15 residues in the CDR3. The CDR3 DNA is TGTGCCAGCAGCCCCCACGGGACAGAACAAGAGACCCAGTACTTC. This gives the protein CASSPHGTEQETQYF.

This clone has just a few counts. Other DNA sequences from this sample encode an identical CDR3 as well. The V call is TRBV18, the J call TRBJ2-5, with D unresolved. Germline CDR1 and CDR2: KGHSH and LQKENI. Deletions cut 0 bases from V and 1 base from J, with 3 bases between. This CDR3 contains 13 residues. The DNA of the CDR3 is TGTGCCAGCTCACCACCCGGCCAAGAGACCCAGTACTTC. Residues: CASSPPGQETQYF.

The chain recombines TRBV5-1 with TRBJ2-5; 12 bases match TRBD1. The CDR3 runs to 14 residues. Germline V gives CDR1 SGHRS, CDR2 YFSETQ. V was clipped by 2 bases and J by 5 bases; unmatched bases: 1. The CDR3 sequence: CASSFGTGGETQYF. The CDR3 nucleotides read TGCGCCAGCAGCTTTGGGACAGGGGGCGAGACCCAGTACTTC.

The CDR3 sequence is CASSPRSGQETQYF. CDR3 coding DNA: TGTGCCAGCAGTCCCCGGTCGGGACAAGAGACCCAGTACTTC. The J gene is TRBJ2-5, the V gene TRBV27, with TRBD2 as a possible D gene (5 bases). There are 14 residues in the CDR3. Deletions cut 5 bases from V and 2 bases from J, with 12 bases between. Per germline, CDR1 MNHEY and CDR2 SMNVEV (reference sequence).

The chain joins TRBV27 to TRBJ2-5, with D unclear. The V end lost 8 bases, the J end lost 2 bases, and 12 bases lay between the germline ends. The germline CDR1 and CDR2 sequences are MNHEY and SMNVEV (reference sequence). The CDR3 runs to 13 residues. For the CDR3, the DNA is TGTGCCAGCCGAAAAGCACAGCAAGAGACCCAGTACTTC. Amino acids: CASRKAQQETQYF.